This T cell receptor (beta chain) was sequenced during a study of OX40 agonist ivuxolimab in advanced cancers. Overall study context: Every 2 weeks, patients got intravenous ivuxolimab at one of six dose levels (0.01-10 mg/kg). Study-level points and caveats: Compared with CD4+, CD8+ T cells on average had more expanded clones.

This CDR3 contains 16 residues. V lost 1 base, J lost 2 bases, and 3 bases stayed unmatched. Germline CDR1 is SGHAT and CDR2 is FQNNGV. Clones were read by immunoSEQ multiplex PCR, and TCRdb kept only the in-frame ones, dropping some. The repertoire holds approximately 22,000 clones, with around 85% as singletons. In regard to this clone: What it recognizes is unknown.

Source: CD4+ or CD8+ T cells sorted from blood, taken in a trial of the OX40 agonist ivuxolimab. This sequence originates from an adult with an advanced solid tumor such as melanoma, head and neck, liver or kidney cancer. This rearrangement joins TRBV11-2 to TRBJ2-1; 9 bases map to TRBD2. This chain's CDR3 is CASSLVGLATYNEQFF. The CDR3, as DNA: TGTGCCAGCAGCTTAGTAGGACTAGCGACCTACAATGAGCAGTTCTTC.